The source of this T cell receptor beta chain is a study of T cell repertoires in cytomegalovirus infection (dated by TCRdb to between 2018 and 2021). Describing the broader study: Donor HLA type was relevant to the analysis, as public TCR beta signatures indicated carriage of CMV infection together with the matching HLA type.

Concerning this clonotype itself: What this receptor recognizes is not known. No base qualities exist here, and no much larger clone lies one base off it.

The CDR3 measures 13 amino acids from cysteine to phenylalanine. Just the 39-base CDR3 DNA is kept, in frame starting at base 1. V is pared back by 2 bases and J by 6 bases, with 8 bases lying between the germline termini. Instrument on record: Illumina HiSeq 1500. In-frame beta chains were kept once TCRdb had trimmed the public reads at Q25 with fastp and called clones with MiXCR. Every CDR3 protein is listed once, alongside the most common genes and DNA of its rows. The sample has around 530,000 distinct CDR3 sequences on record, about 26% of them singletons. About 13% of the sample is held by the ten biggest clonotypes. What the study reported, not specific to this receptor: In the ex vivo response, HLA-C-restricted CMV-specific TCR beta clonotypes were dominant, and in two of eight donors the single most frequent clonotype came from this HLA-C-restricted group. In both this cohort and an independent cohort of some 350 donors, the cumulative frequency of public TCR beta family members distinguished carriers of CMV infection plus the relevant HLA type.

Rearrangement joined TRBV12-3 or TRBV12-4 to TRBJ2-1, with an unclear D gene assignment. The sequenced sample consisted of PBMCs. This TCR came from a human donor in good health (CMV status not recorded). Some clones in this sample may be carry-over from other donors' samples. In nucleotides, the sequence is TGTGCCAGCAGTTTACCAATCCCCAATGAGCAGTTCTTC. The translation is CASSLPIPNEQFF.